Shown below are 22 T cell receptor beta chains from a single sample sequenced in a study of identical twins (dated by TCRdb to 2015 to 2016). The protocol used for the library was 5' RACE. Instrument used: Illumina HiSeq 2000. In-frame beta chains were kept once TCRdb had trimmed the public reads at Q25 with fastp and called clones with MiXCR. A single entry per CDR3 protein holds the most common genes and DNA from its merged rows. Present in this sample are about 190,000 distinct CDR3 sequences, roughly 15% of which were seen just once. Clones ranked in the top ten supply 35% to 50% of the sample. This sample was also put to use in a study of T cells expressing NK-cell markers.

Sequencing was done on a sample of CD8+ T cells sorted from blood. Receptor source: a woman younger than 35 in good health.

The rearrangement joins TRBV9 to TRBJ2-1; 8 bases align to TRBD1. The CDR3 consists of 14 residues. Germline V lookup: CDR1 SGDLS, CDR2 YYNGEE. Losses at the gene ends were 0 bases for V and 7 bases for J; bases not matched to a gene: 3. The CDR3 DNA reads TGTGCCAGCAGCGTAGACAGGGGGGCTAATGAGCAGTTCTTC. Its translation: CASSVDRGANEQFF.

The rearrangement joins TRBV6-1 to TRBJ2-3; a possible D gene is TRBD1 (5 bases). This CDR3 is built from 14 residues. The V gene's germline CDR1 is MNHNS and CDR2 SASEGT. Trimming left V 6 bases short and J 6 bases short, with 16 bases between. The CDR3: CASSPWGPHDTQYF. The CDR3, as DNA: TGTGCCAGCAGCCCCTGGGGCCCCCACGATACGCAGTATTTT.

The chain recombines TRBV20-1 with TRBJ1-1; no clear D gene. The CDR3 sequence is 14 residues long. V dropped 0 bases and J dropped 12 bases, with 20 bases sitting between them. The V gene's germline CDR1 is DFQATT and CDR2 SNEGSKA (reference sequence). CDR3 nucleotide sequence: TGCAGTGCTAGAGATCCCGTCCTCGCTGAAACCCCTTTCTTT. This sequence encodes CSARDPVLAETPFF.

The chain combines TRBV4-3 with TRBJ2-7; a possible D gene is TRBD2 (6 bases). Per germline, CDR1 LGHNA and CDR2 YSLEER. The ends were cut back, 1 base at V and 3 bases at J, with 13 bases in the middle. The CDR3 spans 15 residues. The CDR3 DNA sequence: TGCGCCAGCAGCCAAGTAACGGGAGCTAGCTACGAGCAGTACTTC. Translation gives CASSQVTGASYEQYF.

This clonotype has just a few counts. The rearrangement joins TRBV7-9 to TRBJ1-1; 8 bases are shared with TRBD1. The CDR3 has 12 residues. V dropped 4 bases and J dropped 5; count of bases not matched to a gene: 0. Germline CDR1 is SEHNR and CDR2 is FQNEAQ (reference sequence). For the CDR3, the DNA is TGTGCCAGCAGCTGGACAGGGACTGAAGCTTTCTTT. The encoded protein is CASSWTGTEAFF.

This clonotype was observed at least ten times. This chain joins TRBV20-1 and TRBJ2-7; TRBD2 matches 9 bases. The CDR3 extends over 15 amino acids. Germline CDR1 reads DFQATT; CDR2 reads SNEGSKA (reference sequence). With V trimmed by 6 bases and J by 2 bases, 11 bases remained unmatched. This chain's CDR3 is CSAEISGSEPYEQYF. The CDR3 DNA reads TGCAGTGCCGAAATTAGCGGGAGTGAGCCCTACGAGCAGTACTTC.

A note on this clonotype: The junction does not match germline at one end; this may be a read error. The genes are TRBV27 and TRBJ2-3; 7 bases fit TRBD1. The CDR3 length is 14 residues. CDR1 is MNHEY and CDR2 is SMNVEV in the germline V gene (reference sequence). Here the CDR3 reads CASSLSTGADTQYF. The CDR3 coding sequence is TGTGCCAGCAGTCTATCTACAGGGGCCGATACGCAGTATTTT.

This clonotype was observed a few times. The chain carries TRBV20-1 and TRBJ2-7; D possibly uses TRBD1 or TRBD2 (5 bases each). V was trimmed by 5 bases and J by 3 bases, leaving 8 bases between them. The germline gives CDR1 DFQATT, CDR2 SNEGSKA (reference sequence). CDR3 length: 11 amino acids. CDR3 in DNA: TGCAGTGCTTGGGACGGCTACGAGCAGTACTTC. Protein: CSAWDGYEQYF.

The rearrangement links TRBV4-1 to TRBJ2-7; 9 bases map to TRBD2. The V gene's germline CDR1 is MGHRA and CDR2 YSYEKL. Trimming removed 0 bases from V and 4 bases from J; junction bases left unmatched: 13. The CDR3 length is 18 residues. CDR3 DNA sequence: TGCGCCAGCAGCCAAGATTTTGGACTAGCGTCTTTAGAGTACGAGCAGTACTTC. Protein sequence: CASSQDFGLASLEYEQYF.

This clonotype was recorded a few times. The CDR3 DNA is TGCGCCAGCAGCCAAGTGTGGGCACAGGGTAATAGTTTCGCCTACGAGCAGTACTTC. It specifies CASSQVWAQGNSFAYEQYF. The rearrangement joins TRBV4-1 to TRBJ2-7; weak D call: TRBD1 (6 bases). The CDR3 runs to 19 residues. V shed 1 base and J shed 2 bases, with 24 bases lying between them. Germline V CDR1 and CDR2: MGHRA, YSYEKL.

This clonotype was counted a few times. The V gene is TRBV7-9, the J gene TRBJ2-5; D gene unclear. Germline values: CDR1 SEHNR, CDR2 FQNEAQ (reference sequence). This CDR3 is 14 amino acids long. The V and J ends lost 5 bases and 7 bases respectively, with 17 bases between them. DNA of the CDR3: TGTGCCAGCAGCCCTCCCCTGGAGTCCGGGACCCAGTACTTC. Residues: CASSPPLESGTQYF. Combining the CDR3 with reference TRBV7-9 and TRBJ2-5 gives the whole variable domain DTGVSQNPRHKITKRGQNVTFRCDPISEHNRLYWYRQTLGQGPEFLTYFQNEAQLEKSRLLSDRFSAERPKGSFSTLEIQRTEQGDSAMYLCASSPPLESGTQYFGPGTRLLVL.

V and J are TRBV29-1 and TRBJ2-2; unclear D gene. The CDR3 extends over 12 amino acids. Trimming took off 7 bases at V and 5 bases at J, with 11 bases between the two ends. Germline V gene lookup returns CDR1 SQVTM and CDR2 ANQGSEA. The CDR3 sequence is CSGWVGTGELFF. The CDR3 region has the DNA TGCAGCGGATGGGTGGGGACCGGGGAGCTGTTTTTT.

The gene calls are TRBV9 and TRBJ2-5; 7 nucleotides line up with TRBD1. The CDR3 runs 15 residues. The V segment lost 3 bases and the J segment 3 bases; nucleotides outside the gene matches: 8. CDR1 and CDR2 from the germline V gene are SGDLS and YYNGEE. The CDR3 DNA follows: TGTGCCAGCAGCGGAGAGACAGGGATCGAAGAGACCCAGTACTTC. Its protein is CASSGETGIEETQYF.

This clonotype appeared a few times. The rearrangement joins TRBV29-1 to TRBJ2-7; either TRBD1 or TRBD2 may fit D (6 bases each). CDR3 length equals 15 residues. Trimming took 2 bases from V and 7 from J, leaving 21 bases between them. CDR1 is SQVTM and CDR2 is ANQGSEA in the germline V gene. CDR3 sequence reads: CSVEMGGEVGWEQYF. As DNA, the CDR3 is TGCAGCGTTGAAATGGGGGGCGAAGTGGGCTGGGAGCAGTACTTC.

This clonotype has only a few counts. The chain is built from TRBV29-1 and TRBJ2-3; tentatively, D is TRBD2 (6 bases). The CDR3 has 15 residues. Germline V gene data show CDR1 as SQVTM and CDR2 as ANQGSEA. With 8 bases removed from V and 2 bases from J, the gap between germline ends came to 20 bases. The DNA of the CDR3 is TGCAGCCTGGAGGGGCGCCGGGAATCCACAGATACGCAGTATTTT. It is translated as CSLEGRRESTDTQYF.

This chain joins TRBV6-2 or TRBV6-3 and TRBJ2-7; 13 bases fit TRBD2. CDR1 is MNHEY, CDR2 SVGEGT, per germline. This CDR3 contains 16 residues. V lost 0 bases, J lost 3 bases, and 2 bases stayed unmatched. This CDR3 is CASSYSTSGGSYEQYF. DNA of the CDR3: TGTGCCAGCAGTTACTCGACTAGCGGGGGGAGCTACGAGCAGTACTTC.

This clonotype was counted a few times. This sequence joins TRBV12-3 or TRBV12-4 and TRBJ2-3; D is undetermined. V was shortened by 2 bases and J by 0 bases, with 15 bases between the two germline ends. The CDR3 has 17 amino acids. The CDR3: CASSLILPYPSTDTQYF. In DNA, the CDR3 is TGTGCCAGCAGTTTAATTCTACCGTACCCGAGCACAGATACGCAGTATTTT.

This clonotype was found many times. The chain is built from TRBV4-3 and TRBJ2-1; TRBD2 is a possible D gene (7 bases). Germline CDR1 reads LGHNA; CDR2 reads YSLEER. This CDR3 comprises 16 residues. Trimming left V 4 bases short and J 4 bases short, with 17 bases between. In DNA, the CDR3 is TGCGCCAGCAGCCCAACTACGGGGGGCGGGTACAATGAGCAGTTCTTC. Translation: CASSPTTGGGYNEQFF.

The chain recombines TRBV12-5 with TRBJ2-2; D is unresolved. V dropped 6 bases and J dropped 8 bases, with 7 bases sitting between them. Germline-derived CDR1 and CDR2 are LGHNT and FRNRAP. The CDR3 extends over 11 amino acids. The CDR3 is CASGARGELFF. The CDR3 region has the DNA TGTGCTAGTGGCGCCCGGGGGGAGCTGTTTTTT. Full variable domain (missing parts from reference TRBV12-5 and TRBJ2-2): DARVTQTPRHKVTEMGQEVTMRCQPILGHNTVFWYRQTMMQGLELLAYFRNRAPLDDSGMPKDRFSAEMPDATLATLKIQPSEPRDSAVYFCASGARGELFFGEGSRLTVL.

A few counts support this clonotype. The chain combines TRBV5-1 with TRBJ2-7, with TRBD2 matching 7 bases. Per the germline V gene, CDR1 is SGHRS and CDR2 is YFSETQ. The V and J ends lost 4 bases and 2 bases, in that order; junction bases with no gene match: 6. This CDR3 comprises 14 residues. The CDR3 region is CASSPWTSAYEQYF. The DNA of the CDR3 is TGCGCCAGCAGCCCCTGGACTAGTGCCTACGAGCAGTACTTC.

This clonotype was seen a few times. The chain uses TRBV3-1 and TRBJ2-1; TRBD2 is a possible D gene (6 bases). CDR3 size: 17 residues. The germline gives CDR1 LGHDT, CDR2 YNNKEL (reference sequence). Trimming cost V 7 bases and J 2 bases, with 21 bases left between them. The CDR3 is CASMGVGVRGPYNEQFF. The CDR3 DNA reads as TGTGCCAGCATGGGGGTAGGGGTGCGGGGCCCCTACAATGAGCAGTTCTTC.

The rearrangement links TRBV7-3 to TRBJ2-3; perhaps TRBD1 as D (5 bases). The CDR3 runs 13 residues. Trimming removed 5 bases at V and 6 bases at J, with 12 bases between. CDR1 SGHTA and CDR2 FQGTGA come from the germline V gene. DNA of the CDR3: TGTGCCAGCAGCAAAAATGGGGCTGATACGCAGTATTTT. This codes for CASSKNGADTQYF.